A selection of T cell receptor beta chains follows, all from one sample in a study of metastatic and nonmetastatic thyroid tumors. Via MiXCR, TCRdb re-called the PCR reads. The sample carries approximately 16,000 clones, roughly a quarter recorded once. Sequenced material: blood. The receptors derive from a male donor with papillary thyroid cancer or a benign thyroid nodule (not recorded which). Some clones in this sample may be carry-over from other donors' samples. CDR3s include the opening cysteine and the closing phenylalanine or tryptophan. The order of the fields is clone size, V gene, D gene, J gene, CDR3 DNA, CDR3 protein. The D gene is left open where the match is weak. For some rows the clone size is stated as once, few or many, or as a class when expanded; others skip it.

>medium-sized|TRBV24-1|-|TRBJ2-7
TGTGCCACCAGTGATCGCAGCGATCCCACCTACGAGCAGTACTTC
CATSDRSDPTYEQYF
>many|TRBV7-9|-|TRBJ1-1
TGTGCCAGCAGCTTAGGGGGCTGGAACACTGAAGCTTTCTTT
CASSLGGWNTEAFF
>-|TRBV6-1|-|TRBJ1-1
TGTGCCAGCAGCTCCTTGGCAGGGGCAGCTGAAGCTTTCTTT
CASSSLAGAAEAFF
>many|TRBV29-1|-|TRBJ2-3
TGCAGCGTACCTCCGGGGGGCCCAGCAGATACGCAGTGTTTT
CSVPPGGPADTQCF
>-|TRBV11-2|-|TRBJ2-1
TGTGCCAGCAGCAGGGACTACAATGAGCAGTTCTTC
CASSRDYNEQFF
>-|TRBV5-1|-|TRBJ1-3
TGCGCCAGCAGCCCAGGGTCCGGGGGATCTCCCGGAAACACCATATATTTT
CASSPGSGGSPGNTIYF
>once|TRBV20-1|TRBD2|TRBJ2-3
TGCAGTGCTAGAGATGCCCGGGGGGGGAGTGGGTATTTT
CSARDARGGSGYF
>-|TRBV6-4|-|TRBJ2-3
TGTGCCATCAGCTACAGAGGCACAGATACGCAGTATTTT
CAISYRGTDTQYF
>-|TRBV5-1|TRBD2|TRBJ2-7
TGCGCCAGCAGCTCCGGGACTAGCGGACCTAAGCAGTACTTC
CASSSGTSGPKQYF
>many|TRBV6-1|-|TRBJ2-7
TGTGCCAGCAGTCCTCAGCGGGTCGGAACCTACGAGCAGTACTTC
CASSPQRVGTYEQYF
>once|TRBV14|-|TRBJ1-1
TGTGCCAGCAGTCGGGGCCTGAACACTGAAGCTTTCTTT
CASSRGLNTEAFF
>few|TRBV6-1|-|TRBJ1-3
TGTGCCAGCAGTGTGTCAGACTGCTCTGGAAACACCATATATTTT
CASSVSDCSGNTIYF
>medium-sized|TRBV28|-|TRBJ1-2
TGTGCCAGCCTATTCTCCTCCAGGAGGGACTATGGCTACACCTTC
CASLFSSRRDYGYTF
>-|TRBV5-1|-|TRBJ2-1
TGCGCCAGCGGGGCAGGGTACTACTCCTACAATGAGCAGTTCTTC
CASGAGYYSYNEQFF
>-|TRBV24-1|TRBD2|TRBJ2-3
TGTGCCACCAGTGACCAACTAGCGGGCGGCCTAGTTACGCAGTATTTT
CATSDQLAGGLVTQYF
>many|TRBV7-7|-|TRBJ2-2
TGTGCTAGCAGCCACCCTGGAGGGGCCGGGGAGCTGTTTTTT
CASSHPGGAGELFF
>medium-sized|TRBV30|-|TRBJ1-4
TGTGCCTCTCAGCCTCGGTGGGGGGAAAAACTGTTTTTT
CASQPRWGEKLFF
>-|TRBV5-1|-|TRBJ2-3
TGCGCCAGCAGCCACCGCCGCACAGATACGCAGTATTTT
CASSHRRTDTQYF
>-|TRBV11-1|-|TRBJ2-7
TGTGCCAGCAGCAGGGACGTAGCCTACGAGCAGTACTTC
CASSRDVAYEQYF
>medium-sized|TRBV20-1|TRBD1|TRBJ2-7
TGCAGTGCTGCAGGGACAGGGTACTACGAGCAGTACTTC
CSAAGTGYYEQYF
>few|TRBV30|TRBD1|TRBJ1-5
TGTGCCTGGAGTTTTTCCGGGACAGGAAATCAGCCCCAGCATTTT
CAWSFSGTGNQPQHF
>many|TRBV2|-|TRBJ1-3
TGTGCCAGCAGTAGAGACAGCTCTGGAAACACCATATATTTT
CASSRDSSGNTIYF
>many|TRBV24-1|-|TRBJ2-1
TGTGCCACCAGTGTCGGTAGCTCCTACAATGAGCAGTTCTTC
CATSVGSSYNEQFF
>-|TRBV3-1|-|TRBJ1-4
TGTGCCAGCAGCCGGGACCCATCCTATAACAATGAAAAACTGTTTTTT
CASSRDPSYNNEKLFF
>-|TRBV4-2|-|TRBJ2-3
TGTGCCAGCAGCCAAGATGGACTGTTCACAGATACGCAGTATTTT
CASSQDGLFTDTQYF
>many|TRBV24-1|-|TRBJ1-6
TGTGCCACCAGTGACGGGGGTACGGGACCCCTCCACTTT
CATSDGGTGPLHF
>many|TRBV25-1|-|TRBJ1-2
TGTGCCAGCAGTGATGGGGGGGCTGGCTATGGCTACACCTTC
CASSDGGAGYGYTF
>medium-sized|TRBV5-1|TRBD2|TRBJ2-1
TGCGCCAGCAGCTTGGGTCTAGCGGGAGGGGACAATGAGCAGTTCTTC
CASSLGLAGGDNEQFF
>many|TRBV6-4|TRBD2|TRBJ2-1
TGTGCCAGCAGTGTTCTAGCGGGGGGGCCGCATGAGCAGTTCTTC
CASSVLAGGPHEQFF
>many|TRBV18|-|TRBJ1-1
TGTGCCAGCTCATCGACCGGGGACACTGAAGCTTTCTTT
CASSSTGDTEAFF
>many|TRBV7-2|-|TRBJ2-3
TGTGCCAGCAGCTTAAGCCTGGCAGATACGCAGTATTTT
CASSLSLADTQYF
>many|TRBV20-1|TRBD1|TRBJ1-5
TGCAGTGCTAGAGAATTTCTAACAGGGGGTAGTAGCAATCAGCCCCAGCATTTT
CSAREFLTGGSSNQPQHF
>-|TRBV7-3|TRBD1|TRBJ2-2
TGTGCCAGCAGCTTAGGGGGACAGGGGTTCACCGGGGAGCTGTTTTTT
CASSLGGQGFTGELFF
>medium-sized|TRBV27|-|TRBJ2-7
TGTGCCAGCAGTTCCCAGGTTGTAGGGGGGTCATTCGAGCAGTACTTC
CASSSQVVGGSFEQYF
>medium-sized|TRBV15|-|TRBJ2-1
TGTGCCACCAGCAGCGATCAGGGGTCCTACAATGAGCAGTTCTTC
CATSSDQGSYNEQFF
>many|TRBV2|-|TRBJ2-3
TGTGCCAGCAGTGAAGTAGGGGCGGGAACAGATACGCAGTATTTT
CASSEVGAGTDTQYF
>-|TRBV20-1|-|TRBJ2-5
TGCAGTGCTAGACACCAAGAGACACAGTACTTC
CSARHQETQYF
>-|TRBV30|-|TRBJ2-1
TGTGCCTGGAGTGGTGGGGGCGGATACAATGAGCAGTTCTTC
CAWSGGGGYNEQFF
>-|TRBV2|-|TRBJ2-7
TGTGCCAGCACGGAGATTTCAGCTTTCCTCGAGCAGTACTTC
CASTEISAFLEQYF
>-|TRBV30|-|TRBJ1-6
TGTGCCTGGAGTGTATGGGACGGGGGTAATTCACCCCTCCACTTT
CAWSVWDGGNSPLHF
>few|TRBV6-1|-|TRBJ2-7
TGTGCCAGCACCGAAGGCGGTTTTGAGCAGTACTTC
CASTEGGFEQYF
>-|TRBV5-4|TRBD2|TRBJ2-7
TGTTCCAGCAGCAAAGCGGGGGACCTCTCCTACGATCAGTACTTC
CSSSKAGDLSYDQYF
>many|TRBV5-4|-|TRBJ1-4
TGTGCCAGCAGCCGGGACGTTCTGGGCGAAAAACTGTTTTTT
CASSRDVLGEKLFF
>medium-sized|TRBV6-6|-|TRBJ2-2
TGTGCCAGCAGTTACCTCCGGGAGACCGGGGAGCTGTTTTTT
CASSYLRETGELFF
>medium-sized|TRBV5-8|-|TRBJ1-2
TGTGCCAGCAGCTTAGAGGGAAGCGGCTACACCTTC
CASSLEGSGYTF
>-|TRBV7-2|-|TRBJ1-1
TGTGCAAGCAGCTTTTGGGGGAACCCTGAAGCTTTCTTT
CASSFWGNPEAFF
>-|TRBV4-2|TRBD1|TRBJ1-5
TGTGCCAGCCGACAAGGGACAGAGAATCAGCCCCAGCATTTT
CASRQGTENQPQHF
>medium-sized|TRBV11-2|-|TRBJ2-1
TGTGCCAGCGGGCGCTTCTTATACAATGAGCAGTTCTTC
CASGRFLYNEQFF